The 11 T cell receptor beta chains given below trace back to one sample, sequenced in a study of beta chain features in type 1 diabetes (dated 2018 in TCRdb). Library generation was performed with the immunoSEQ multiplex PCR assay. The entire isolated RNA was reverse transcribed using the High Capacity cDNA Reverse Transcription Kit, and thus expressed TCRB transcripts were sequenced. Not all clones reach the TCRdb copy of this immuneACCESS table, which keeps in-frame sequences only. Checked studies attribute under half of the gap to unresolved V genes and leave the rest unexplained. The sample contains around 50,000 clones, about 48% of them found a single time. The ten largest clones capture over 0.1% of the sample. These receptors lack a known antigen. Beyond this particular receptor, the publication reports: Type 1 diabetes patients showed a moderate but significant shortening of TCRB CDR3 length in all four CD4+ subsets.

Sequencing was performed on stem cell memory CD4+ T cells from blood. The cell subset or site label corresponds to: stem cell-like memory CD4+ T cells. Receptors originate from a man aged 25 to 45 with type 1 diabetes.

This clone was counted between two and nine times. V and J are TRBV2 and TRBJ2-1; the match to TRBD2 covers 11 bases. Germline V gene lookup returns CDR1 SNHLY and CDR2 FYNNEI. The J segment lost 8 bases and the V segment lost 4 bases, leaving 7 bases of the junction unmatched. This CDR3 is built from 15 residues. CDR3 in DNA: TGTGCCAGCAGTGGCCCTAGCGGGAGGTTATATGAGCAGTTCTTC. This translates into CASSGPSGRLYEQFF.

The chain uses TRBV28 and TRBJ1-2; D unclear. This CDR3 spans 11 amino acids. Germline CDR1 MDHEN, CDR2 SYDVKM. V lost 5 bases, J lost 3 bases, and 4 bases lay in between. CDR3 in amino acids: CASSTYYGYTF. Written as DNA, the CDR3 is TGTGCCAGCAGTACTTACTATGGCTACACCTTC.

The rearrangement joins TRBV5-8 to TRBJ1-5; D not resolved. This CDR3 is built from 11 residues. V dropped 5 bases and J dropped 11 bases, with 11 bases sitting between them. Germline CDR1 and CDR2: SGHTS and YDEGEE. The CDR3 region is CASRSRETQHF. CDR3 DNA: TGTGCCAGCAGGTCTCGAGAAACCCAGCATTTT.

V usage is TRBV11-3 and J usage is TRBJ2-1, with TRBD2 identical over 14 bases. Germline V CDR1 and CDR2: SGHNT, YENEEA. The V gene end was trimmed by 5 bases and the J gene end by 6 bases; junction bases not matched to a gene: 3. CDR3 length: 15 amino acids. CDR3 nucleotide sequence: TGTGCCAGCAGCCACGGGACTAGCGGGAGCAATGAGCAGTTCTTC. Amino acid sequence: CASSHGTSGSNEQFF.

V and J are TRBV29-1 and TRBJ1-1, with 8 bases fitting TRBD1. CDR3 length equals 16 residues. V lost 6 bases, J lost 5 bases, and 17 bases stayed unmatched. Germline V CDR1 and CDR2: SQVTM, ANQGSEA. The CDR3 reads CSVHDRGALRGTEAFF. CDR3 DNA sequence: TGCAGCGTCCACGACAGGGGAGCATTACGTGGGACTGAAGCTTTCTTT.

This clone turned up a few times. The V and J genes are TRBV7-2 and TRBJ2-1; TRBD2 is a possible D gene (5 bases). This CDR3 comprises 11 residues. The germline V gene encodes CDR1 SGHTA and CDR2 FQGNSA. Deletions cut 5 bases from V and 12 bases from J, with 11 bases between. As DNA, the CDR3 is TGTGCCAGCAGCACCCGGGAACCGCAGTTCTTC. Translated, it gives CASSTREPQFF.

There are a few counts of this clone. The V and J genes are TRBV11-2 and TRBJ2-3; D ambiguous. V lost 5 bases and J 5 bases, leaving 11 bases between the germline ends. The CDR3 is 13 amino acids. The germline CDR1 and CDR2 sequences are SGHAT and FQNNGV. The CDR3 coding sequence is TGTGCCAGCAGCCCCTTTAGAGGAGATACGCAGTATTTT. Its translation: CASSPFRGDTQYF.

This clone came up a few times. The chain recombines TRBV28 with TRBJ2-1; D ambiguous. Deletions cut 6 bases from V and 3 bases from J, with 9 bases between. The CDR3 covers 13 residues. CDR1 and CDR2 from the germline V gene are MDHEN and SYDVKM. CDR3 in amino acids: CASSRRVYNEQFF. DNA of the CDR3: TGTGCCAGCAGCCGCCGGGTCTACAATGAGCAGTTCTTC.

The chain combines TRBV7-3 with TRBJ1-5; tentatively, D is TRBD1 (6 bases). Between the trimmed V and J ends, which lost 0 bases and 6 bases, there was a span of 9 bases. The CDR3 runs 14 residues. Germline V CDR1 and CDR2: SGHTA, FQGTGA. CDR3 nucleotide sequence: TGTGCCAGCAGCTTAACAGGGGGTGGTCAGCCCCAGCATTTT. Translation: CASSLTGGGQPQHF.

This clone was seen a handful of times. Written as DNA, the CDR3 is TGTGCCAGCAGTTACCTTGGGACAGGAGGCTACAATGAGCAGTTCTTC. This translates into CASSYLGTGGYNEQFF. The chain recombines TRBV6-5 with TRBJ2-1; 8 bases agree with TRBD1. J lost 3 bases, V lost 2 bases, and 6 bases had no gene match. This CDR3 has 16 residues. Germline V gives CDR1 MNHEY, CDR2 SVGAGI.

This clone has a handful of counts. V and J are TRBV6-6 and TRBJ2-7, with D maybe TRBD2 (6 bases). V lost 11 bases, J lost 0 bases, and 14 bases lay in between. The CDR3 covers 13 residues. Germline V gene sequence: CDR1 MNHNY, CDR2 SVGAGI (reference sequence). CDR3 sequence (DNA): TGTGCCCTCGGGGGTCGAAGCTCCTACGAGCAGTACTTC. It yields the protein CALGGRSSYEQYF.